Many counts were recorded for the clone carrying this T cell receptor beta chain. What it binds is unknown. Germline assignment: CDR1 SGHAT and CDR2 FQNNGV. This CDR3 comprises 14 residues. The germline V and J ends were trimmed by 7 bases and 2 bases, with 14 bases remaining between them. The sample comes from a study of T cells in Graves' hyperthyroidism and ophthalmopathy. On the basis of clinical symptoms, serum thyroxine and TRAb, thyroid ultrasound and orbital computed tomography, diagnoses were made. Each 10 ml fresh peripheral blood draw supplied the PBMCs. The investigators amplified TCR beta CDR3 regions from RNA transcripts. First-round RT-PCR of the TCR CDR3 relied on the HTBI primer set. TCRdb independently ran MiXCR on the multiplex PCR reads; one entry per CDR3 protein. The data show 240,000 or so distinct CDR3 sequences, roughly 15% seen once. Broader study findings: Among clonotypes expanded in thyroid above 0.001, most were also found in blood.

This receptor was obtained from a young woman with Graves' ophthalmopathy. The sequenced sample was blood. V usage is TRBV11-2 and J usage is TRBJ1-2; no clear D gene. The DNA for the CDR3 is TGTGCCAGCAACCCCTCGGGTAAAAACTATGGCTACACCTTC. Protein product: CASNPSGKNYGYTF. The complete variable domain, with remaining parts taken from reference TRBV11-2 and TRBJ1-2, reads EAGVAQSPRYKIIEKRQSVAFWCNPISGHATLYWYQQILGQGPKLLIQFQNNGVVDDSQLPKDRFSAERLKGVDSTLKIQPAKLEDSAVYLCASNPSGKNYGYTFGSGTRLTVV.